This T cell receptor (beta chain) was recorded in a study of blood T cell repertoires in COVID-19. Study overall: COVID-19 samples collected from the United States, Italy and Spain covered acute and convalescent phases. The analysed material was cDNA or gDNA that came from T cells, B-cell-depleted T cells, or PBMCs.

TCRdb's table, derived via immunoSEQ multiplex PCR, lists solely in-frame clones and lacks some. The profile shows roughly 260,000 clones, around nine tenths of them singletons. V lost 1 base, J lost 4 bases, and 18 bases lay in between. Per the germline V gene, CDR1 is SGHVS and CDR2 is FNYEAQ. The CDR3 is 17 amino acids. The rearrangement joins TRBV7-6 to TRBJ2-3; tentative D call: TRBD2 (7 bases). The sequence was obtained from a man aged 35-49 years who had recovered from COVID-19. Sequencing used peripheral blood. Written as DNA, the CDR3 is TGTGCCAGCAGCTTAGGGACTGGGGGGGCCACGGCAGATACGCAGTATTTT. Encoded protein: CASSLGTGGATADTQYF.